These 30 T cell receptor beta chains came from one sample sequenced in a study of blood T cell repertoires in COVID-19. This table comes from immunoSEQ multiplex PCR, and its TCRdb copy is limited to in-frame clones, with some not included. This repertoire shows approximately 220,000 clones, over 80% found once; its top ten account for roughly 27%. The sample taken for sequencing was peripheral blood. These receptors originate from a man aged 40-49 years with acute or convalescent COVID-19.

V usage is TRBV4-3 and J usage is TRBJ2-7; TRBD1 agrees at 11 bases. Germline CDR1 is LGHNA and CDR2 is YSLEER. With 0 bases clipped from V and 4 bases from J, the junction kept 5 bases outside the gene matches. The CDR3 covers 16 residues. The CDR3 nucleotides are TGCGCCAGCAGCCAAGACGCCGGGACAGGGGGTTACGAGCAGTACTTC. This encodes CASSQDAGTGGYEQYF.

This sequence joins TRBV27 and TRBJ2-1; maybe TRBD2 (6 bases). CDR3 length: 16 amino acids. V was clipped by 6 bases and J by 4 bases, with 19 bases between them. Germline CDR1 and CDR2: MNHEY and SMNVEV (reference sequence). The CDR3 region has the DNA TGTGCCAGCAGCCTACCCGGCGGGGCGGGTTACAATGAGCAGTTCTTC. Translated: CASSLPGGAGYNEQFF.

The chain uses TRBV29-1 and TRBJ1-5; 7 nucleotides match TRBD1. V was clipped by 4 bases and J by 5 bases; unmatched bases: 2. Germline CDR1 and CDR2: SQVTM and ANQGSEA. The CDR3 has 12 residues. CDR3 region: CSVVTGDQPQHF. CDR3 sequence (DNA): TGCAGCGTTGTTACAGGGGATCAGCCCCAGCATTTT.

This clone was found once. This chain joins TRBV7-6 and TRBJ2-1, with a tentative D call TRBD1 (6 bases). Trimming removed 3 bases from V and 9 bases from J, with 18 bases in between. This CDR3 has 15 residues. Germline assignment: CDR1 SGHVS and CDR2 FNYEAQ. Here the CDR3 DNA reads TGTGCCAGCAGCTTGTACCCCCCCGGGACAACTGAGCAGTTCTTC. As protein: CASSLYPPGTTEQFF.

This clone has a single count. The rearrangement uses TRBV6-2 or TRBV6-3 and TRBJ1-1, with 8 bases fitting TRBD1. Per germline, CDR1 MNHEY and CDR2 SVGEGT. The V segment lost 3 bases and the J segment 11 bases; nucleotides outside the gene matches: 5. CDR3 length equals 12 residues. As DNA, the CDR3 is TGTGCCAGCAGTTATCTCCGGGACAGGGCTTTCTTT. Its protein product is CASSYLRDRAFF.

The V and J genes are TRBV5-1 and TRBJ2-7, with TRBD2 identical over 13 bases. CDR3 length equals 15 residues. J was trimmed by 6 bases and V by 4 bases; bases with no gene match: 7. CDR1 is SGHRS, CDR2 YFSETQ, per germline. The CDR3 DNA reads TGCGCCAGCAGCGCACCGGGACTAGCGGGGTCCGAGCAGTACTTC. Its protein is CASSAPGLAGSEQYF.

This chain connects TRBV5-4 to TRBJ1-3; the D gene is possibly TRBD1 (5 bases). Germline CDR1 and CDR2: SGHNT and YYREEE (reference sequence). This CDR3 is built from 13 residues. V gave up 1 base and J gave up 4 bases, with 6 bases separating them. The CDR3: CASSLRQGNTIYF. The CDR3 nucleotides are TGTGCCAGCAGCTTGCGACAGGGAAACACCATATATTTT.

The chain combines TRBV27 with TRBJ2-2; 8 bases are a match to TRBD2. V dropped 0 bases and J dropped 7; count of bases not matched to a gene: 7. The CDR3 extends over 16 amino acids. Germline V lookup: CDR1 MNHEY, CDR2 SMNVEV (reference sequence). CDR3 nucleotides: TGTGCCAGCAGTTTATCACCGGGACTAGTAGGCGGGGAGCTGTTTTTT. It translates to CASSLSPGLVGGELFF.

In this sample, this clone turned up a few times. CDR3 coding DNA: TGTGCCAGCAGCTTGTGGGAGGAAAAACTGTTTTTT. This gives the protein CASSLWEEKLFF. This chain links TRBV5-8 with TRBJ1-4; D gene ambiguous. Germline lookup yields CDR1 SGHTS and CDR2 YDEGEE. The ends were cut back, 1 base at V and 8 bases at J, with 6 bases in the middle. This CDR3 spans 12 amino acids.

This rearrangement joins TRBV10-3 to TRBJ1-2; 9 bases fit TRBD1. CDR3 length equals 16 residues. Germline CDR1 ENHRY, CDR2 SYGVKD. V lost 8 bases and J lost 2; bases outside the gene matches: 12. The DNA of the CDR3 is TGTGCCATCGCTGCTACCTCCGGGACAGGGAACTATGGCTACACCTTC. Residues: CAIAATSGTGNYGYTF.

This rearrangement joins TRBV16 to TRBJ2-4; D may be TRBD2 (6 bases). There are 14 residues in the CDR3. Germline V gives CDR1 KGHSY, CDR2 FQNENV. V was cut by 6 bases and J by 8 bases, with 17 bases left in between. The CDR3 region is CASSRRGRSDIQYF. The DNA of the CDR3 is TGTGCCAGCAGTCGACGGGGGAGGTCAGACATTCAGTACTTC.

The CDR3 DNA follows: TGTGCCAGCAGGTCCCGGGGTTCGGGAATCGCCGGGGAGCTGTTTTTT. Encoded protein: CASRSRGSGIAGELFF. J is TRBJ2-2 and V is TRBV7-9; D might be TRBD2 (5 bases). With 6 bases removed from V and 6 bases from J, the gap between germline ends came to 20 bases. CDR3 length: 16 amino acids. Germline CDR1 and CDR2: SEHNR and FQNEAQ (reference sequence). Full variable domain (outside the CDR3, taken from reference TRBV7-9 and TRBJ2-2): DTGVSQNPRHKITKRGQNVTFRCDPISEHNRLYWYRQTLGQGPEFLTYFQNEAQLEKSRLLSDRFSAERPKGSFSTLEIQRTEQGDSAMYLCASRSRGSGIAGELFFGEGSRLTVL.

The rearrangement links TRBV27 to TRBJ2-7; D remains ambiguous. The V gene lost 9 bases and the J gene lost 3 bases, with 15 bases spanning the gap. This CDR3 spans 13 amino acids. The V gene's germline CDR1 is MNHEY and CDR2 SMNVEV (reference sequence). The CDR3 DNA sequence: TGTGCCAGACGTTTGGCTTTTAACTACGAGCAGTACTTC. Translated, it gives CARRLAFNYEQYF.

This chain joins TRBV9 and TRBJ1-2; D is unclear. The CDR3 is 13 residues long. V was clipped by 3 bases and J by 2 bases, with 8 bases between them. The V gene's germline CDR1 is SGDLS and CDR2 YYNGEE. CDR3 residues: CASSDSTNYGYTF. Written as DNA, the CDR3 is TGTGCCAGCAGCGACAGCACAAACTATGGCTACACCTTC.

The chain recombines TRBV5-1 with TRBJ1-2; no reliable D call. Trimming removed 1 base at V and 4 bases at J, with 5 bases between. CDR3 size: 12 residues. In germline, CDR1 is SGHRS, CDR2 YFSETQ. This CDR3 reads CASSLQSYGYTF. Written as DNA, the CDR3 is TGCGCCAGCAGCTTGCAATCCTATGGCTACACCTTC. Variable domain in full (rest from reference TRBV5-1 and TRBJ1-2): KAGVTQTPRYLIKTRGQQVTLSCSPISGHRSVSWYQQTPGQGLQFLFEYFSETQRNKGNFPGRFSGRQFSNSRSEMNVSTLELGDSALYLCASSLQSYGYTFGSGTRLTVV.

In the case of this clone: Distinct nucleotide sequences in the sample also encode this CDR3. The V and J genes are TRBV5-1 and TRBJ2-3, with a weak D call TRBD2 (6 bases). CDR1 and CDR2 from the germline V gene are SGHRS and YFSETQ. Trimming took 0 bases from V and 0 from J, leaving 8 bases between them. CDR3 size: 15 residues. The CDR3 reads CASSLDRGSTDTQYF. CDR3 nucleotides: TGCGCCAGCAGCTTGGATCGGGGGAGCACAGATACGCAGTATTTT.

The CDR3 here is CASSLDAEVYGYTF. The CDR3 DNA reads TGTGCCAGCAGCCTCGACGCGGAGGTCTATGGCTACACCTTC. This chain connects TRBV9 to TRBJ1-2; unclear D gene. This CDR3 spans 14 amino acids. Deletions cut 4 bases from V and 4 bases from J, with 14 bases between. Looked up from germline, CDR1 is SGDLS and CDR2 is YYNGEE. The full variable domain, its missing parts supplied by reference TRBV9 and TRBJ1-2, is DSGVTQTPKHLITATGQRVTLRCSPRSGDLSVYWYQQSLDQGLQFLIQYYNGEERAKGNILERFSAQQFPDLHSELNLSSLELGDSALYFCASSLDAEVYGYTFGSGTRLTVV.

V usage is TRBV18 and J usage is TRBJ1-1; D perhaps matches TRBD1 (6 bases). V shed 4 bases and J shed 3 bases, with 12 bases lying between them. The CDR3 loop spans 14 amino acids. Germline CDR1 reads KGHSH; CDR2 reads LQKENI. The CDR3 is CASSRGGADTEAFF. The CDR3 bases are TGTGCCAGCTCACGGGGGGGCGCGGACACTGAAGCTTTCTTT.

Written as DNA, the CDR3 is TGTGCCAGCTCCCGAGGTAGGGACAGGAGTTCCTACGAGCAGTACTTC. This sequence encodes CASSRGRDRSSYEQYF. The V call is TRBV18, the J call TRBJ2-7; 8 positions match TRBD1. Germline V gene sequence: CDR1 KGHSH, CDR2 LQKENI. This CDR3 is 16 amino acids long. The junction had 11 bases not matched to a gene; V was cut back by 6 bases and J by 1 base.

The DNA for the CDR3 is TGTGCCAGCAGTACCATACTTAGCGGTTACAATGAGCAGTTCTTC. Amino acids: CASSTILSGYNEQFF. J is TRBJ2-1 and V is TRBV27; tentatively, D is TRBD2 (6 bases). CDR1 is MNHEY and CDR2 is SMNVEV in the germline V gene (reference sequence). The CDR3 loop spans 15 amino acids. V was cut by 5 bases and J by 4 bases, with 15 bases left in between.

This chain connects TRBV5-4 to TRBJ2-1, with 15 bases aligning to TRBD2. The V segment lost 3 bases and the J segment 5 bases; nucleotides outside the gene matches: 3. This CDR3 spans 16 amino acids. Germline V gene sequence: CDR1 SGHNT, CDR2 YYREEE (reference sequence). CDR3 coding DNA: TGTGCCAGCAGCTCGGGGACTAGCGGGAGGCACAATGAGCAGTTCTTC. This sequence encodes CASSSGTSGRHNEQFF.

The V and J genes are TRBV5-6 and TRBJ2-5; D perhaps matches TRBD1 (6 bases). Germline V gives CDR1 SGHDT, CDR2 YYEEEE. The CDR3 contains 16 residues. The germline V and J ends were trimmed by 4 bases and 2 bases, with 18 bases remaining between them. As DNA, the CDR3 is TGTGCCAGCAGCACCCTACAGGGATTGGCTCAAGAGACCCAGTACTTC. Protein: CASSTLQGLAQETQYF.

Only one count was recorded for this clone. V is TRBV15 and J is TRBJ1-5; a weak D match, TRBD1 (6 bases). V shed 0 bases and J shed 6 bases, with 15 bases lying between them. The CDR3 sequence is 16 residues long. Germline V gene sequence: CDR1 LNHNV, CDR2 YYDKDF (reference sequence). The CDR3 coding sequence is TGTGCCACCAGCAGAGAATATGGGGACATGAGTCAGCCCCAGCATTTT. This sequence encodes CATSREYGDMSQPQHF.

J is TRBJ2-3 and V is TRBV9; the match to TRBD2 covers 12 bases. The CDR3 has 16 residues. J gave up 2 bases and V 4 bases, and 5 bases lay outside the gene matches. Germline CDR1 and CDR2: SGDLS and YYNGEE. CDR3: CASSSRTSGVTDTQYF. Written as DNA, the CDR3 is TGTGCCAGCAGCAGCCGGACTAGCGGGGTCACAGATACGCAGTATTTT.

The V and J genes are TRBV9 and TRBJ2-1, with 9 positions matching TRBD2. With V trimmed by 3 bases and J by 0 bases, 22 bases remained unmatched. Germline assignment: CDR1 SGDLS and CDR2 YYNGEE. CDR3 length: 22 residues. CDR3 region: CASSELPFRLLAGLSSYNEQFF. CDR3 in DNA: TGTGCCAGCAGCGAACTCCCGTTTCGTCTACTAGCGGGCTTAAGCTCCTACAATGAGCAGTTCTTC.

The V and J genes are TRBV3-1 (or the pseudogene TRBV3-2) and TRBJ2-3, with D possibly matching TRBD2 (5 bases). Looked up from germline, CDR1 is LGHDT and CDR2 is YNNKEL (reference sequence). The CDR3 covers 19 residues. The germline V and J ends were trimmed by 2 bases and 0 bases, with 21 bases remaining between them. For the CDR3, the DNA is TGTGCCAGCAGCCAACCCCTTTTTGCGGGTGACTCTAGCACAGATACGCAGTATTTT. This sequence encodes CASSQPLFAGDSSTDTQYF.

The genes are TRBV29-1 and TRBJ1-4; 10 bases line up with TRBD1. V lost 7 bases, J lost 7 bases, and 3 bases stayed unmatched. Germline assignment: CDR1 SQVTM and CDR2 ANQGSEA. The CDR3 extends over 12 amino acids. CDR3 residues: CSAGQGGEKLFF. CDR3 DNA: TGCAGCGCCGGACAGGGGGGTGAAAAACTGTTTTTT.

V usage is TRBV2 and J usage is TRBJ1-2; no firm D call. This CDR3 region has 14 residues. Trimming took off 4 bases at V and 5 bases at J, with 14 bases between the two ends. Germline V gives CDR1 SNHLY, CDR2 FYNNEI. This chain's CDR3 is CASSGSVGDYGYTF. The CDR3 nucleotides read TGTGCCAGCAGTGGGTCGGTAGGAGATTATGGCTACACCTTC.

The chain joins TRBV19 to TRBJ2-3; the D gene is possibly TRBD2 (6 bases). The V gene's germline CDR1 is LNHDA and CDR2 SQIVND (reference sequence). The CDR3 runs 16 residues. Trimming removed 7 bases from V and 1 base from J, with 18 bases in between. CDR3 residues: CASTPQNPGGTDTQYF. The CDR3 region has the DNA TGTGCCAGTACCCCCCAGAACCCGGGAGGCACAGATACGCAGTATTTT.

The chain uses TRBV6-5 and TRBJ2-5, with D possibly TRBD2 on 5 matching bases. From germline, CDR1 is MNHEY and CDR2 SVGAGI. Trimming took 7 bases from V and 5 from J, leaving 14 bases between them. The length of the CDR3 is 13 residues. The CDR3 protein is CASTTSGGETQYF. Here the CDR3 DNA reads TGTGCCAGCACCACAAGCGGCGGGGAGACCCAGTACTTC.